The 14 T cell receptor beta chains given below trace back to one sample, sequenced in a study of blood T cell repertoires in COVID-19. Assay: immunoSEQ multiplex PCR; the TCRdb copy retains only in-frame clones and omits some. The repertoire has 350,000 to 500,000 clones, nearly 90% of them found once; the top ten carry roughly 1.4%. Sequenced material: PBMCs or T cells enriched from blood (not recorded which). The receptors stem from a young woman who had been exposed to COVID-19.

As for this clone: In the same sample, other DNA sequences code for this CDR3. This chain joins TRBV2 and TRBJ1-1; D not resolved. This CDR3 has 12 amino acids. Germline values: CDR1 SNHLY, CDR2 FYNNEI. Between the trimmed V and J ends, which lost 7 bases and 5 bases, there was a span of 11 bases. Here the CDR3 DNA reads TGTGCCAGCATGCCCGGCGGGACTGAAGCTTTCTTT. It translates to CASMPGGTEAFF.

This chain uses TRBV4-2 with TRBJ1-2; tentative D call: TRBD1 (6 bases). This CDR3 has 13 residues. Per the germline V gene, CDR1 is LGHNA and CDR2 is YNFKEQ. V lost 1 base and J lost 4, with 7 bases in between. CDR3 amino acids: CASSQGTAYGYTF. The CDR3 DNA is TGTGCCAGCAGCCAAGGGACAGCCTATGGCTACACCTTC.

The chain carries TRBV5-8 and TRBJ1-4; no clear D gene. The germline gives CDR1 SGHTS, CDR2 YDEGEE. Trimming took off 4 bases at V and 0 bases at J, with 10 bases between the two ends. The CDR3 length is 15 residues. The CDR3 DNA follows: TGTGCCAGCAGCCCCAATAGTACAACTAATGAAAAACTGTTTTTT. Translation: CASSPNSTTNEKLFF.

The chain is built from TRBV5-5 and TRBJ1-6, with D possibly matching TRBD1 (6 bases). In germline, CDR1 is SGHKS, CDR2 YYEKEE (reference sequence). V was pared by 0 bases and J by 7 bases, with 8 bases between. CDR3 length: 14 residues. The DNA for the CDR3 is TGTGCCAGCAGCTTGGATCAGGGGAATTCACCCCTCCACTTT. This encodes CASSLDQGNSPLHF.

The chain recombines TRBV4-1 with TRBJ2-3; maybe TRBD1 (5 bases). The CDR3 has 15 residues. The germline gives CDR1 MGHRA, CDR2 YSYEKL. V lost 0 bases and J lost 2, with 9 bases in between. CDR3 sequence (DNA): TGCGCCAGCAGCCAAGATCCCAGGGACACAGATACGCAGTATTTT. The encoded protein is CASSQDPRDTDTQYF.

Here the CDR3 DNA reads TGTGCCAGCAGTGACACAGGGGGGAGGCAGCCCCAGCATTTT. It translates to CASSDTGGRQPQHF. J is TRBJ1-5 and V is TRBV6-1, with 8 bases aligning to TRBD1. Germline values: CDR1 MNHNS, CDR2 SASEGT. This CDR3 spans 14 amino acids. V trimming: 3 bases; J trimming: 7 bases; junction bases outside the gene matches: 5.

The V gene is TRBV7-2, the J gene TRBJ2-1, with 10 positions matching TRBD2. CDR3 size: 15 residues. V gave up 5 bases and J gave up 5 bases; unmatched junction bases: 6. The germline V gene encodes CDR1 SGHTA and CDR2 FQGNSA. The CDR3 here is CASSEGGLADNEQFF. In DNA, the CDR3 is TGTGCCAGCAGCGAAGGCGGACTAGCGGACAATGAGCAGTTCTTC.

The rearrangement links TRBV9 to TRBJ1-1; D not certain. Deletions cut 0 bases from V and 9 bases from J, with 15 bases between. CDR1 and CDR2 from the germline V gene are SGDLS and YYNGEE. The CDR3 totals 14 residues. Written as DNA, the CDR3 is TGTGCCAGCAGCGTAGATCAGGATGGTCAGAAAGCTTTCTTT. Protein sequence: CASSVDQDGQKAFF.

The V and J genes are TRBV7-8 and TRBJ1-4; TRBD1 matches 10 bases. Germline CDR1 reads SGHVS; CDR2 reads FQNEAQ. This CDR3 spans 15 amino acids. The ends lost 5 bases at V and 8 bases at J; junction bases unmatched: 8. Here the CDR3 reads CASSPRDRGDEKLFF. The DNA of the CDR3 is TGTGCCAGCAGCCCCCGGGACAGGGGTGACGAAAAACTGTTTTTT.

This clone was detected only once. The chain joins TRBV7-8 to TRBJ1-6; D is uncertain. This CDR3 is built from 12 residues. V was pared by 5 bases and J by 7 bases, with 6 bases between. The germline V gene has CDR1 SGHVS and CDR2 FQNEAQ. The CDR3 DNA reads TGTGCCAGCAGCCCACTAAATTCACCCCTCCACTTT. Translating gives CASSPLNSPLHF.

The chain links TRBV6-5 to TRBJ2-5, with 8 bases aligning to TRBD1. CDR1 is MNHEY, CDR2 SVGAGI, per germline. The CDR3 runs 14 residues. The ends lost 5 bases at V and 5 bases at J; junction bases unmatched: 7. This CDR3 reads CASSPFDRGETQYF. For the CDR3, the DNA is TGTGCCAGCAGTCCCTTCGACAGGGGTGAGACCCAGTACTTC.

This clone was detected only once. This sequence joins TRBV27 and TRBJ1-5, with a possible D match to TRBD1 (5 bases). There are 15 residues in the CDR3. V was shortened by 6 bases and J by 2 bases, with 14 bases between the two germline ends. Germline V gene data show CDR1 as MNHEY and CDR2 as SMNVEV (reference sequence). This CDR3 is CASRGRGAGNQPQHF. The CDR3 region has the DNA TGTGCCAGCAGAGGGAGGGGCGCAGGCAATCAGCCCCAGCATTTT.

The chain has TRBV18 and TRBJ1-3, with D possibly being TRBD1 (5 bases). V was clipped by 3 bases and J by 12 bases, with 9 bases between them. The CDR3 length is 11 residues. CDR1 and CDR2 (germline): KGHSH, LQKENI. The DNA for the CDR3 is TGTGCCAGCTCACCGGACAATAACATATATTTT. Translated: CASSPDNNIYF.

This clone was detected only once. This chain uses TRBV14 with TRBJ1-2; D is perhaps TRBD1 (5 bases). This CDR3 comprises 15 residues. Germline CDR1 reads SGHDN; CDR2 reads FVKESK. Trimming removed 4 bases from V and 2 bases from J, with 14 bases in between. CDR3: CASSPLSTVNYGYTF. The CDR3, as DNA: TGTGCCAGCAGCCCCCTCTCGACAGTCAACTATGGCTACACCTTC.